These 10 T cell receptor beta chains share one sample of origin, sequenced in a study of blood T cell repertoires in COVID-19. Data came from immunoSEQ multiplex PCR; TCRdb stores just in-frame clones and leaves some out. The profile covers some 59,000 clones, with around 83% appearing a single time and around 21% taken by the ten largest. Sequencing was performed on peripheral blood. These receptors were collected from a man younger than 45 with COVID-19, enrolled during active disease.

The chain joins TRBV4-1 to TRBJ2-3, with D perhaps matching TRBD2 (5 bases). Germline loops: CDR1 MGHRA, CDR2 YSYEKL. V was shortened by 4 bases and J by 1 base, with 15 bases between the two germline ends. The CDR3 runs to 16 residues. Here the CDR3 DNA reads TGCGCCAGCAGCCCTAGTCCGGCGGGTGGCACAGATACGCAGTATTTT. Protein sequence: CASSPSPAGGTDTQYF.

The chain is built from TRBV19 and TRBJ1-4; no firm D call. The ends were cut back, 5 bases at V and 6 bases at J, with 7 bases in the middle. The length of the CDR3 is 12 residues. Germline loops: CDR1 LNHDA, CDR2 SQIVND (reference sequence). This chain's CDR3 is CASSRTDEKLFF. In DNA, the CDR3 is TGTGCCAGTAGTCGCACAGATGAAAAACTGTTTTTT. Full variable domain (missing parts from reference TRBV19 and TRBJ1-4): DGGITQSPKYLFRKEGQNVTLSCEQNLNHDAMYWYRQDPGQGLRLIYYSQIVNDFQKGDIAEGYSVSREKKESFPLTVTSAQKNPTAFYLCASSRTDEKLFFGSGTQLSVL.

The chain has TRBV2 and TRBJ2-7; 9 positions match TRBD1. Germline assignment: CDR1 SNHLY and CDR2 FYNNEI. The CDR3 runs to 17 residues. The junction had 11 bases not matched to a gene; V was cut back by 2 bases and J by 3 bases. The CDR3 region has the DNA TGTGCCAGCAGTGAATCGAACCCCGGGACAGGGAACTACGAGCAGTACTTC. It translates to CASSESNPGTGNYEQYF.

V usage is TRBV3-1 (or the pseudogene TRBV3-2) and J usage is TRBJ1-5; the D is unclear. CDR1 and CDR2 (germline): LGHDT, YNNKEL (reference sequence). V lost 4 bases and J lost 1, with 23 bases in between. This CDR3 has 19 amino acids. DNA for the CDR3: TGTGCCAGCAGCCCAGCCGGGCAGGTGATGACGGGGAGCAATCAGCCCCAGCATTTT. Its translation: CASSPAGQVMTGSNQPQHF.

V usage is TRBV11-3 and J usage is TRBJ2-7, with 8 positions matching TRBD1. CDR3 length: 15 amino acids. Germline loops: CDR1 SGHNT, CDR2 YENEEA. The V gene end was trimmed by 1 base and the J gene end by 2 bases; junction bases not matched to a gene: 4. CDR3 region: CASSLVVDRAYEQYF. The CDR3 nucleotides are TGTGCCAGCAGCTTAGTAGTGGACAGGGCCTACGAGCAGTACTTC.

The chain recombines TRBV5-4 with TRBJ2-2, with a tentative D call TRBD1 (5 bases). Per germline, CDR1 SGHNT and CDR2 YYREEE (reference sequence). V was cut by 4 bases and J by 10 bases, with 14 bases left in between. CDR3 length: 13 residues. The CDR3 spells CASSPPWGEELFF. The CDR3 bases are TGTGCCAGCAGCCCACCGTGGGGCGAGGAGCTGTTTTTT. The whole variable domain, filled in from reference TRBV5-4 and TRBJ2-2, reads ETGVTQSPTHLIKTRGQQVTLRCSSQSGHNTVSWYQQALGQGPQFIFQYYREEENGRGNFPPRFSGLQFPNYSSELNVNALELDDSALYLCASSPPWGEELFFGEGSRLTVL.

The chain carries TRBV2 and TRBJ2-1, with TRBD1 as a possible D gene (6 bases). The CDR3 runs to 12 residues. V lost 5 bases and J lost 8, with 10 bases in between. Looked up from germline, CDR1 is SNHLY and CDR2 is FYNNEI. CDR3: CASSTQGYEQFF. The CDR3 bases are TGTGCCAGCAGTACCCAGGGGTATGAGCAGTTCTTC. The full variable domain, completed using reference TRBV2 and TRBJ2-1, is EPEVTQTPSHQVTQMGQEVILRCVPISNHLYFYWYRQILGQKVEFLVSFYNNEISEKSEIFDDQFSVERPDGSNFTLKIRSTKLEDSAMYFCASSTQGYEQFFGPGTRLTVL.

This clone was seen a single time. J is TRBJ2-5 and V is TRBV6-1; the D gene is possibly TRBD2 (6 bases). Germline V gene data show CDR1 as MNHNS and CDR2 as SASEGT. The CDR3 totals 15 residues. The V and J ends lost 2 bases and 3 bases respectively, with 13 bases between them. CDR3 sequence: CASSERRGWEETQYF. The CDR3 DNA reads TGTGCCAGCAGTGAACGGCGGGGCTGGGAAGAGACCCAGTACTTC.

The chain recombines TRBV2 with TRBJ1-1; TRBD1 agrees at 7 bases. Germline V gene sequence: CDR1 SNHLY, CDR2 FYNNEI. Germline trimming cut 6 bases from V and 5 bases from J; bases unmatched to any gene: 9. The length of the CDR3 is 14 residues. The CDR3 nucleotides are TGTGCCAGCAGCGCCGAAGGGGGCGGGACTGAAGCTTTCTTT. It translates to CASSAEGGGTEAFF.

The chain links TRBV28 to TRBJ2-3, with TRBD1 matching 8 bases. The germline CDR1 and CDR2 sequences are MDHEN and SYDVKM. The CDR3 totals 15 residues. V shed 7 bases and J 2 bases; nucleotides not matched to a gene: 8. CDR3 sequence reads: CASTYGTGDTDTQYF. The CDR3 DNA reads as TGTGCCAGCACTTACGGGACAGGCGACACAGATACGCAGTATTTT. The whole variable domain, remainder taken from reference TRBV28 and TRBJ2-3, is DVKVTQSSRYLVKRTGEKVFLECVQDMDHENMFWYRQDPGLGLRLIYFSYDVKMKEKGDIPEGYSVSREKKERFSLILESASTNQTSMYLCASTYGTGDTDTQYFGPGTRLTVL.